This T cell receptor beta chain comes out of a study of blood T cell repertoires in COVID-19. The CDR3 is 14 amino acids. In germline, CDR1 is SGHRS, CDR2 YFSETQ. Losses at the gene ends were 4 bases for V and 4 bases for J; bases not matched to a gene: 5. Authors' data handling: Counts of nucleated cells, estimated from reference gene primer amplification, were obtained. TCRdb's table, derived via immunoSEQ multiplex PCR, lists solely in-frame clones and lacks some. D and trimming were read from the DNA, whereas the V and J calls and clone size are those reported in that table. The data contain roughly 150,000 clones, roughly 85% of them singletons.

The origin of this receptor is a man aged 50 to 60 with acute or convalescent COVID-19. The chain recombines TRBV5-1 with TRBJ2-5; TRBD2 aligns across 9 bases. Sequences were obtained from peripheral blood. CDR3 in amino acids: CASSGTSIRETQYF. CDR3 coding DNA: TGCGCCAGCAGCGGGACTAGCATCCGAGAGACCCAGTACTTC.